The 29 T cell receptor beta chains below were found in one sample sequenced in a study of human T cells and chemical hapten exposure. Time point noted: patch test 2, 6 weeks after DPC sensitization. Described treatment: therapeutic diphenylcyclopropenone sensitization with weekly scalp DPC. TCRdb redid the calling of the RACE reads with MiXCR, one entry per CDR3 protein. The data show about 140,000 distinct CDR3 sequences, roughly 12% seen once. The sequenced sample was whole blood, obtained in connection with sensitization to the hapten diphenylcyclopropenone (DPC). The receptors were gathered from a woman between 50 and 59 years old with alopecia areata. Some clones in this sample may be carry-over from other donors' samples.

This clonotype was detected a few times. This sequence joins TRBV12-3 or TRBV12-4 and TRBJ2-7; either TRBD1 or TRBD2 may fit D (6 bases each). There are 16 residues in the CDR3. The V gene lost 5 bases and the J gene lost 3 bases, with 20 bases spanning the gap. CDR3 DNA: TGTGCCAGCAGTCCCGGGGGCAGGGGTACCCTCTACGAGCAGTACTTC. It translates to CASSPGGRGTLYEQYF.

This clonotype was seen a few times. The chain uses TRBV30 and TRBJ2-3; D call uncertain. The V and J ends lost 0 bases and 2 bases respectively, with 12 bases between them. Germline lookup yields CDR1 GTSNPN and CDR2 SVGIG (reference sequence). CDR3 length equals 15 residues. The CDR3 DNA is TGTGCCTGGAGTGTCGCCTCCCCAACCACAGATACGCAGTATTTT. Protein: CAWSVASPTTDTQYF.

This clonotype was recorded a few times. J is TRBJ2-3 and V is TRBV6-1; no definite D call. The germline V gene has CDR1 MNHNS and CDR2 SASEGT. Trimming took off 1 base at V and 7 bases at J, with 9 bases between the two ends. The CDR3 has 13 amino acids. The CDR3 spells CASSEVSAYTQYF. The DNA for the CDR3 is TGTGCCAGCAGTGAAGTGTCCGCCTATACGCAGTATTTT.

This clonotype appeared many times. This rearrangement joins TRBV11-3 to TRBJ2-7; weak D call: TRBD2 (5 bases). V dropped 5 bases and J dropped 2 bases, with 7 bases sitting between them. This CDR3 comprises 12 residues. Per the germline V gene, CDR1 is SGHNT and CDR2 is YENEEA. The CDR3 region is CASSPGTYEQYF. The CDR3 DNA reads TGTGCCAGCAGCCCGGGGACCTACGAGCAGTACTTC.

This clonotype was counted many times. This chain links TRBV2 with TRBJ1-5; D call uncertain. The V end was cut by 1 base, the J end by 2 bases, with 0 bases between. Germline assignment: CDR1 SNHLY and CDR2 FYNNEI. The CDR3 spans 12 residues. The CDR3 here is CASSEGNQPQHF. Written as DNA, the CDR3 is TGTGCCAGCAGTGAAGGCAATCAGCCCCAGCATTTT.

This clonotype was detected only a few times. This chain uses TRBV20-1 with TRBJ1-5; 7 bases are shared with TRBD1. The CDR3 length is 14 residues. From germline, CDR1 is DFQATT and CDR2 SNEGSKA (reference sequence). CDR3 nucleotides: TGCAGCGGCTCAGGGGGGAGCAGCAATCAGCCCCAGCATTTT. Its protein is CSGSGGSSNQPQHF.

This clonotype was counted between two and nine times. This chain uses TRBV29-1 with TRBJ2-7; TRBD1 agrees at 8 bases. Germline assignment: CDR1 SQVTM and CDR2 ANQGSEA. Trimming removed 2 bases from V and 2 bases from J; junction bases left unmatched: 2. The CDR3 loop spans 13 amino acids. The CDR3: CSVETGGTYEQYF. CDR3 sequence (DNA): TGCAGCGTTGAAACAGGGGGGACCTACGAGCAGTACTTC.

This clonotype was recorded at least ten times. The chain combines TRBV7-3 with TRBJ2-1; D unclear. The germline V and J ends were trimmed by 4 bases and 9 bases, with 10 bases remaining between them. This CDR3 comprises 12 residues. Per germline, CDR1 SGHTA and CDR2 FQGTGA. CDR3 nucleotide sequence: TGTGCCAGCAGCTCATCCTCCCGTGAGCAGTTCTTC. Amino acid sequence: CASSSSSREQFF.

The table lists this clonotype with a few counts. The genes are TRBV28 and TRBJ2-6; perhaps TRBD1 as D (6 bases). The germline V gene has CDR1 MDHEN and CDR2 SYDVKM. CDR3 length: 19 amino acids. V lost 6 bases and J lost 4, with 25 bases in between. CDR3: CASSQTGYGLGSGANVLTF. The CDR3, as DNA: TGTGCCAGCAGCCAGACAGGTTACGGTTTAGGTTCCGGGGCCAACGTCCTGACTTTC. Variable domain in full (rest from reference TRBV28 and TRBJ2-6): DVKVTQSSRYLVKRTGEKVFLECVQDMDHENMFWYRQDPGLGLRLIYFSYDVKMKEKGDIPEGYSVSREKKERFSLILESASTNQTSMYLCASSQTGYGLGSGANVLTFGAGSRLTVL.

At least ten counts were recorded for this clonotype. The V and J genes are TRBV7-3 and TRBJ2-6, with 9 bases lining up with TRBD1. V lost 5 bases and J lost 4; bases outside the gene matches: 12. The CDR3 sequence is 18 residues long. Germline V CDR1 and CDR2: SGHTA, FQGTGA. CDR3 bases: TGTGCCAGCAGCCCATCCTCACAGGGGGCGACGGGGGCCAACGTCCTGACTTTC. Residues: CASSPSSQGATGANVLTF.

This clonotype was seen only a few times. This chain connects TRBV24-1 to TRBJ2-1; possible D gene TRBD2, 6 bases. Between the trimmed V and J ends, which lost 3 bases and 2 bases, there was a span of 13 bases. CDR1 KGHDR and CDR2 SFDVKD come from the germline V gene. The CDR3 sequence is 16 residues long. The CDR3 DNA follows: TGTGCCACCAGTGATGCCGGGACTGCCGCCTACAATGAGCAGTTCTTC. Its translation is CATSDAGTAAYNEQFF.

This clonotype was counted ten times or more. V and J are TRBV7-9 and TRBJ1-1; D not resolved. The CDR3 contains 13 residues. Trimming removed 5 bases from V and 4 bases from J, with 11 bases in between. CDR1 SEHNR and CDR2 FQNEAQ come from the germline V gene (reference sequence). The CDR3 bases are TGTGCCAGCAGCCCCCTCGGGAGCACTGAAGCTTTCTTT. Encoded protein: CASSPLGSTEAFF. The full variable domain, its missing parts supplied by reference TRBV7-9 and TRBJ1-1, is DTGVSQNPRHKITKRGQNVTFRCDPISEHNRLYWYRQTLGQGPEFLTYFQNEAQLEKSRLLSDRFSAERPKGSFSTLEIQRTEQGDSAMYLCASSPLGSTEAFFGQGTRLTVV.

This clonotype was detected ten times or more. CDR3 nucleotide sequence: TGCAGTGCTGGCCACCGAAATGAGCAGTTCTTC. The encoded protein is CSAGHRNEQFF. The rearrangement joins TRBV20-1 to TRBJ2-1; the D is unclear. Germline V gives CDR1 DFQATT, CDR2 SNEGSKA (reference sequence). V was shortened by 5 bases and J by 7 bases, with 9 bases between the two germline ends. CDR3 length equals 11 residues.

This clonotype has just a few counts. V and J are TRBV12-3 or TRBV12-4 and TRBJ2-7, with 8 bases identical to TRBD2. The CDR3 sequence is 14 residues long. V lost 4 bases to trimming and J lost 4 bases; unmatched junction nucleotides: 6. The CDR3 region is CASSSQTGGYEQYF. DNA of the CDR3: TGTGCCAGCAGTTCCCAGACGGGGGGGTACGAGCAGTACTTC.

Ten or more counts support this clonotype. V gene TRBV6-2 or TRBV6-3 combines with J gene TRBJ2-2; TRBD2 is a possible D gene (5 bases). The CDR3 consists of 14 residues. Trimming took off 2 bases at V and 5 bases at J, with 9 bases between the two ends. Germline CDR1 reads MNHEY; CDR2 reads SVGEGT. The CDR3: CASSYATRTGELFF. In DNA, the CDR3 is TGTGCCAGCAGTTACGCTACTAGAACCGGGGAGCTGTTTTTT.

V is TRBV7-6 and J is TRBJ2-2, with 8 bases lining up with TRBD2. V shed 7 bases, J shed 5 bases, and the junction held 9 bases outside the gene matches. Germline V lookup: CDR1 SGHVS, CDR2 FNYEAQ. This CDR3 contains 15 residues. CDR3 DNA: TGTGCCAGCACCCCCGGACGGGGGGGGACCGGGGAGCTGTTTTTT. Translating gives CASTPGRGGTGELFF.

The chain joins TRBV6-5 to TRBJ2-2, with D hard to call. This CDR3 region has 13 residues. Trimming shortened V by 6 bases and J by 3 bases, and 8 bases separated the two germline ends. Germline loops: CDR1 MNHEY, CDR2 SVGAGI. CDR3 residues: CASSLSHTGELFF. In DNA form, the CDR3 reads TGTGCCAGCAGCTTAAGCCACACCGGGGAGCTGTTTTTT.

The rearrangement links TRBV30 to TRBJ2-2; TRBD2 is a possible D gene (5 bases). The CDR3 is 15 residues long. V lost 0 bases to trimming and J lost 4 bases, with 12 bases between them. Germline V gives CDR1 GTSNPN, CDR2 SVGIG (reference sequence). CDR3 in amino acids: CAWSVPPGLTGELFF. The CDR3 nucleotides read TGTGCCTGGAGTGTACCCCCCGGACTCACCGGGGAGCTGTTTTTT.

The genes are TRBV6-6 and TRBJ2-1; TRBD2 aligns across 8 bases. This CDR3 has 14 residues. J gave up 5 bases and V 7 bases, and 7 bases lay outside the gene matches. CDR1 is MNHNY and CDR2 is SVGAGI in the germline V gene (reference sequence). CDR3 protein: CASTQAGEDNEQFF. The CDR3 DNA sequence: TGTGCCAGCACCCAAGCGGGAGAGGACAATGAGCAGTTCTTC.

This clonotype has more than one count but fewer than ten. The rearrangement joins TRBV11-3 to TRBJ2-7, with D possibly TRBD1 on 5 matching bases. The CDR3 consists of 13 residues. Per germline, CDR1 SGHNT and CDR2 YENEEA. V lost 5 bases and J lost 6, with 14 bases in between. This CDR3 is CASSAFQGGEQYF. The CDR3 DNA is TGTGCCAGCAGCGCCTTCCAGGGTGGCGAGCAGTACTTC.

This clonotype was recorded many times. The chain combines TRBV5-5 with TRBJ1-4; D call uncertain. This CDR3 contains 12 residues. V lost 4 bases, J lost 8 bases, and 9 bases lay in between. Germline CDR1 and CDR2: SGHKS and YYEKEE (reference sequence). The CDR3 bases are TGTGCCAGCAGCCCTGGAGGGGAAAAACTGTTTTTT. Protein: CASSPGGEKLFF.

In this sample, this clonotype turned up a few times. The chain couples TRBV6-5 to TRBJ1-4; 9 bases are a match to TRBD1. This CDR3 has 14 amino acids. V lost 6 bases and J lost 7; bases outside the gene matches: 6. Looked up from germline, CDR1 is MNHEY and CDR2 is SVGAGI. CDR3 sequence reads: CASRDRGDGEKLFF. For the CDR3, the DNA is TGTGCCAGCAGGGACAGGGGAGACGGTGAAAAACTGTTTTTT.

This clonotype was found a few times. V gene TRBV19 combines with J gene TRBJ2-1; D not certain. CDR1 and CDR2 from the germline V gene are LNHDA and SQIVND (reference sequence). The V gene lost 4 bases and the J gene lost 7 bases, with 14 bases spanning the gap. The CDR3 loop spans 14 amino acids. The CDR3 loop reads CASSNHPRRNEQFF. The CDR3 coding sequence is TGTGCCAGTAGTAATCACCCGAGGAGAAATGAGCAGTTCTTC.

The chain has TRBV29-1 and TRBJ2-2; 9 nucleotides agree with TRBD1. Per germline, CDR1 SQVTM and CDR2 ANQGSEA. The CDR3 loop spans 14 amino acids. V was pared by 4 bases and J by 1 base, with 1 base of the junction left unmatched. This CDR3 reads CSVAGQGNTGELFF. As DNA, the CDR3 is TGCAGCGTTGCGGGACAGGGGAACACCGGGGAGCTGTTTTTT.

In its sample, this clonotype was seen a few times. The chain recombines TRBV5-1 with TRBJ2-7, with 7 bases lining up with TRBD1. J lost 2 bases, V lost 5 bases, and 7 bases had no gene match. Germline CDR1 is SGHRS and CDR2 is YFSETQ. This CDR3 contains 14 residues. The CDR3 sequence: CASRMQGDTYEQYF. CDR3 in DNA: TGCGCCAGCAGGATGCAGGGGGACACCTACGAGCAGTACTTC. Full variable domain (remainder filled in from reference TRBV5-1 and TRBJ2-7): KAGVTQTPRYLIKTRGQQVTLSCSPISGHRSVSWYQQTPGQGLQFLFEYFSETQRNKGNFPGRFSGRQFSNSRSEMNVSTLELGDSALYLCASRMQGDTYEQYFGPGTRLTVT.

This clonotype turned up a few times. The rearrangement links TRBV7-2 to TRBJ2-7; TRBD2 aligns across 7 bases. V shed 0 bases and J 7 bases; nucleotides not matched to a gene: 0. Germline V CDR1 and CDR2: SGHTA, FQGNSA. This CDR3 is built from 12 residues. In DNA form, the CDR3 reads TGTGCCAGCAGCTTAGCTAGCGGGGAGCAGTACTTC. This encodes CASSLASGEQYF. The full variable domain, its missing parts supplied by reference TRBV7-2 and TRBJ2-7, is GAGVSQSPSNKVTEKGKDVELRCDPISGHTALYWYRQSLGQGLEFLIYFQGNSAPDKSGLPSDRFSAERTGGSVSTLTIQRTQQEDSAVYLCASSLASGEQYFGPGTRLTVT.

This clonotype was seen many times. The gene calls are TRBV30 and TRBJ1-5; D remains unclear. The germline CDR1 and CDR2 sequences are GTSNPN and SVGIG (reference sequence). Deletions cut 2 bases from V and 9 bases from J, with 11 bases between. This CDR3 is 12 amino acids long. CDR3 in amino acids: CAWSYLQGPQHF. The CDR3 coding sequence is TGTGCCTGGAGTTACTTGCAAGGGCCCCAGCATTTT.

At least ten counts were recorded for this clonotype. CDR3 sequence (DNA): TGTGCCAGCAGCTCCCTGGGAGGGCCAGTTCGGCAGTTCTTC. This sequence encodes CASSSLGGPVRQFF. This chain uses TRBV11-2 with TRBJ2-1, with TRBD2 matching over 7 bases. CDR1 is SGHAT, CDR2 FQNNGV, per germline. V was pared by 4 bases and J by 12 bases, with 12 bases of the junction left unmatched. This CDR3 comprises 14 residues.

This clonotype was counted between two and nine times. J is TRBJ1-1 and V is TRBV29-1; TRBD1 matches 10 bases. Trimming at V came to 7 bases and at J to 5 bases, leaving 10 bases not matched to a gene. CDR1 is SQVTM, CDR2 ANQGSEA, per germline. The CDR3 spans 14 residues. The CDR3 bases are TGCAGCGGGGGACAGGGGCCCCTGGGGACTGAAGCTTTCTTT. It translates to CSGGQGPLGTEAFF.